This entry features one T cell receptor (beta chain) sequence. This sample stems from a study of T cell repertoires in aging, cancer and after chemotherapy. Across the study: Six age groups, ranging from 30 or younger to 70 or older, included the donors. Pre- and post-chemotherapy samples were paired from chronic lymphocytic leukemia patients treated with fludarabine- or bendamustine-based regimens.

TCR beta rearrangements were amplified from peripheral blood genomic DNA. Rearranged V-D-J TRB sequences were amplified with a mixed TRB-A/B primer pool. Each CDR3 protein is one row after TCRdb ran MiXCR on the multiplex PCR reads. The top ten clones hold roughly two thirds of a sample with roughly 3,000 distinct CDR3 sequences, 54% of them seen once. This receptor was identified in a human donor with a blood cancer. Sequencing was performed on blood.

The CDR3 bases are TGTGCCAGCAGTTACCTCGGTAACACTGAAGCTTTCTTT. Its translation: CASSYLGNTEAFF. V usage is TRBV6-5 and J usage is TRBJ1-1, with D unclear. Trimming stripped 2 bases from V and 2 bases from J, with 6 bases between. This CDR3 contains 13 residues. Germline CDR1 is MNHEY and CDR2 is SVGAGI.